Each of the 32 T cell receptor beta chains below was sequenced from the same sample in a study of blood T cells in healthy people across ages. A second PCR of roughly 6 to 12 cycles used a sample-barcoded 5' primer and a J-beta primer mix. Each CDR3 protein is one row after TCRdb ran MiXCR on the 5' RACE reads. The sample lists roughly 1,500,000 distinct CDR3 sequences, 30% to 35% seen once, with around 11% in the top ten. The material sequenced was blood. The source is a woman aged 25 to 39 in good health.

This clonotype appeared a few times. The CDR3 loop is CASSLATGTGYNEQFF. Here the CDR3 DNA reads TGTGCCAGCAGCTTAGCGACCGGGACTGGCTACAATGAGCAGTTCTTC. This sequence joins TRBV11-1 and TRBJ2-1; TRBD2 might be the D (6 bases). Trimming shortened V by 0 bases and J by 3 bases, and 12 bases separated the two germline ends. There are 16 residues in the CDR3. Germline CDR1 SGHAT, CDR2 FQDESV (reference sequence).

The rearrangement uses TRBV20-1 and TRBJ1-5; D gene uncertain. Per the germline V gene, CDR1 is DFQATT and CDR2 is SNEGSKA (reference sequence). The CDR3 has 15 amino acids. The V end was cut by 0 bases, the J end by 5 bases, with 14 bases between. CDR3 DNA sequence: TGCAGTGCTAGAGACGGGGTCGCCCCGGATCAGCCCCAGCATTTT. This encodes CSARDGVAPDQPQHF.

This clonotype turned up a few times. V and J are TRBV15 and TRBJ1-2; the D is unclear. In germline, CDR1 is LNHNV, CDR2 YYDKDF (reference sequence). The CDR3 has 11 residues. The ends were cut back, 5 bases at V and 8 bases at J, with 9 bases in the middle. In DNA, the CDR3 is TGTGCCACCAGCGACCCTGGCGGCTACACCTTC. Translation: CATSDPGGYTF.

This chain's CDR3 is CASSHVRDEQFF. The CDR3 region has the DNA TGTGCCAGCAGCCACGTCCGGGATGAGCAGTTCTTC. The chain couples TRBV7-9 to TRBJ2-1, with D hard to call. With 5 bases removed from V and 8 bases from J, the gap between germline ends came to 10 bases. CDR1 is SEHNR, CDR2 FQNEAQ, per germline (reference sequence). The CDR3 runs 12 residues.

About this clonotype itself: An end of the junction differs from the germline gene, which may be a read error. This chain uses TRBV5-1 with TRBJ1-2; D gene uncertain. In germline, CDR1 is SGHRS, CDR2 YFSETQ. This CDR3 comprises 14 residues. CDR3 nucleotides: TGCGCCAACAGCTTCGGAGGGATGGACTATGGCTACACCTTC. This sequence encodes CANSFGGMDYGYTF.

J is TRBJ2-3 and V is TRBV20-1; D remains ambiguous. There are 13 residues in the CDR3. The V end lost 8 bases, the J end lost 2 bases, and 14 bases lay between the germline ends. Per the germline V gene, CDR1 is DFQATT and CDR2 is SNEGSKA (reference sequence). DNA for the CDR3: TGCAGTAGCCCCCAGCGAGTCACAGATACGCAGTATTTT. Translating it yields CSSPQRVTDTQYF.

The chain has TRBV11-1 and TRBJ2-5, with TRBD2 matching over 11 bases. Per germline, CDR1 SGHAT and CDR2 FQDESV (reference sequence). Losses at the gene ends were 5 bases for V and 3 bases for J; bases not matched to a gene: 8. The CDR3 spans 16 residues. CDR3 sequence (DNA): TGTGCCAGCAGCCCCGGGGGGACTAGCGGCAAAGAGACCCAGTACTTC. This translates into CASSPGGTSGKETQYF.

This chain joins TRBV20-1 and TRBJ2-2, with D unresolved. The CDR3 has 16 residues. CDR1 and CDR2 from the germline V gene are DFQATT and SNEGSKA (reference sequence). The V and J ends lost 0 bases and 0 bases respectively, with 11 bases between them. CDR3 nucleotides: TGCAGTGCTAGAGATGAACGTACTTCGAACACCGGGGAGCTGTTTTTT. Amino acids: CSARDERTSNTGELFF.

V gene TRBV5-5 combines with J gene TRBJ1-2; 9 positions agree with TRBD1. The CDR3 totals 16 residues. Germline V lookup: CDR1 SGHKS, CDR2 YYEKEE (reference sequence). V gave up 2 bases and J gave up 8 bases; unmatched junction bases: 13. This CDR3 is CASSFFLLQGAGGYTF. The DNA of the CDR3 is TGTGCCAGCAGCTTCTTCCTCCTACAGGGGGCTGGGGGCTACACCTTC.

This clonotype came up a few times. The V call is TRBV7-8, the J call TRBJ2-4; D gene uncertain. The J call may be faulty, since TRBJ2-7 better matches the DNA end. Germline V CDR1 and CDR2: SGHVS, FQNEAQ. The CDR3 covers 16 residues. CDR3 DNA: TGTGCCAGCAGCTTAGTGGTCGGCGAAGCGCCCTACGAGCAGTACTTC. It translates to CASSLVVGEAPYEQYF.

This sequence joins TRBV20-1 and TRBJ2-5; no definite D call. Trimming took 1 base from V and 1 from J, leaving 10 bases between them. This CDR3 has 14 amino acids. Germline values: CDR1 DFQATT, CDR2 SNEGSKA (reference sequence). CDR3 sequence: CSARGTALQETQYF. The CDR3, as DNA: TGCAGTGCTAGAGGGACCGCGCTCCAAGAGACCCAGTACTTC.

As concerns this clonotype: Its ends do not fully match the called genes, so a read error is possible. In DNA form, the CDR3 reads TGCGCCAACAGCTCACACGACCAGGCTTCTGGGGCCAACGTCCCGACTTTC. It is translated as CANSSHDQASGANVPTF. The rearrangement links TRBV5-1 to TRBJ2-6, with D maybe TRBD1 (5 bases). CDR1 is SGHRS, CDR2 YFSETQ, per germline. The CDR3 spans 17 residues.

CDR3 in amino acids: CASSGSGTGSPLHF. In DNA, the CDR3 is TGTGCCAGCAGCGGATCCGGGACAGGGTCACCCCTCCACTTT. The V gene is TRBV7-9, the J gene TRBJ1-6; 9 bases match TRBD1. The CDR3 length is 14 residues. The junction had 6 bases not matched to a gene; V was cut back by 5 bases and J by 10 bases. The germline V gene has CDR1 SEHNR and CDR2 FQNEAQ (reference sequence).

This clonotype was found many times. This chain links TRBV25-1 with TRBJ1-1; TRBD1 is a possible D gene (6 bases). The CDR3 is 11 residues long. Germline CDR1 reads MGHDK; CDR2 reads SYGVNS. V was clipped by 8 bases and J by 6 bases, with 10 bases between them. Written as DNA, the CDR3 is TGTGCCAGCTCCCCAGGGGCTGAAGCTTTCTTT. It specifies CASSPGAEAFF.

This clonotype occurred many times. The J gene is TRBJ2-1, the V gene TRBV12-3 or TRBV12-4, with TRBD2 matching over 12 bases. This CDR3 comprises 15 residues. V lost 2 bases and J lost 11; bases outside the gene matches: 7. The CDR3 bases are TGTGCCAGCAGTTTATTGGCTAGCGGGAGGGCACAGCAGTTCTTC. Encoded protein: CASSLLASGRAQQFF.

In its sample, this clonotype was seen many times. The chain uses TRBV29-1 and TRBJ1-4; 8 nucleotides align to TRBD1. Germline V gene sequence: CDR1 SQVTM, CDR2 ANQGSEA. This CDR3 has 13 amino acids. The V gene end was trimmed by 4 bases and the J gene end by 3 bases; junction bases not matched to a gene: 1. As DNA, the CDR3 is TGCAGCGTTGGGACAGGGTCTAATGAAAAACTGTTTTTT. It codes for CSVGTGSNEKLFF.

The gene calls are TRBV4-1 and TRBJ1-1, with D possibly TRBD1 on 6 matching bases. The CDR3 consists of 15 residues. In germline, CDR1 is MGHRA, CDR2 YSYEKL. Trimming removed 2 bases at V and 1 base at J, with 11 bases between. Here the CDR3 reads CASSQPRTANTEAFF. DNA of the CDR3: TGCGCCAGCAGCCAACCAAGGACAGCGAACACTGAAGCTTTCTTT.

J is TRBJ2-3 and V is TRBV5-1; maybe TRBD1 (5 bases). The CDR3 consists of 15 residues. Trimming took off 3 bases at V and 2 bases at J, with 13 bases between the two ends. CDR1 is SGHRS and CDR2 is YFSETQ in the germline V gene. CDR3 DNA sequence: TGCGCCAGCAGCTGGGAAAGGGGTGCCACAGATACGCAGTATTTT. Its protein product is CASSWERGATDTQYF.

This clonotype occurred a few times. J is TRBJ2-1 and V is TRBV18; 7 nucleotides agree with TRBD1. V dropped 0 bases and J dropped 9; count of bases not matched to a gene: 5. The germline V gene encodes CDR1 KGHSH and CDR2 LQKENI. The CDR3 runs to 14 residues. CDR3 amino acids: CASSPPQGVGEQFF. CDR3 bases: TGTGCCAGCTCACCACCCCAGGGGGTGGGTGAGCAGTTCTTC.

The V and J genes are TRBV3-1 and TRBJ2-7; D call uncertain. The closer fit of TRBJ2-5 to the DNA end suggests the J call may be wrong. The CDR3 extends over 10 amino acids. Germline CDR1 reads LGHDT; CDR2 reads YNNKEL (reference sequence). CDR3 DNA: TGTGCCAGTTCCGATCGGACCCAGTACTTC. Its protein is CASSDRTQYF.

The V gene is TRBV6-6, the J gene TRBJ2-3; D uncertain. The V gene's germline CDR1 is MNHNY and CDR2 SVGAGI (reference sequence). V lost 6 bases and J 0 bases, leaving 16 bases between the germline ends. The CDR3 loop spans 16 amino acids. The CDR3 loop is CASSLGAALSTDTQYF. DNA for the CDR3: TGTGCCAGCAGCCTGGGTGCGGCCCTCAGCACAGATACGCAGTATTTT.

This clonotype was detected only a few times. V is TRBV7-2 and J is TRBJ1-1, with D uncertain. Trimming stripped 3 bases from V and 4 bases from J, with 18 bases between. This CDR3 comprises 16 residues. Germline CDR1 reads SGHTA; CDR2 reads FQGNSA. The CDR3 sequence: CASSFLTLQRGTEAFF. The DNA of the CDR3 is TGTGCCAGCAGCTTCTTAACCCTCCAACGGGGCACTGAAGCTTTCTTT.

This sequence joins TRBV2 and TRBJ2-6; the match to TRBD1 covers 8 bases. J was trimmed by 0 bases and V by 2 bases; bases with no gene match: 6. Germline-derived CDR1 and CDR2 are SNHLY and FYNNEI. The CDR3 is made up of 18 amino acids. DNA of the CDR3: TGTGCCAGCAGTGAATACGGACAGGGAATCTCTGGGGCCAACGTCCTGACTTTC. Its protein is CASSEYGQGISGANVLTF.

The chain's CDR3 is CASSKGRDRGNTDTQYF. CDR3 sequence (DNA): TGTGCCAGCAGCAAAGGTCGGGACAGGGGAAACACAGATACGCAGTATTTT. The chain joins TRBV21-1 to TRBJ2-3; no check of the table's D call, TRBD1, against the DNA was made. TRBV21-1 is annotated as a pseudogene. This CDR3 is built from 17 residues.

This clonotype was picked up a small number of times. This chain joins TRBV6-4 and TRBJ2-3; D is uncertain. In germline, CDR1 is MRHNA, CDR2 SNTAGT. V was pared by 8 bases and J by 2 bases, with 8 bases between. CDR3 length: 12 residues. The CDR3 DNA sequence: TGTGCCAGCCACGGATCCACAGATACGCAGTATTTT. Its protein product is CASHGSTDTQYF.

The CDR3, as DNA: TGTGCCAGCGAGACAGGGGGTGGGGGCTACACCTTC. This gives the protein CASETGGGGYTF. V and J are TRBV12-3 or TRBV12-4 and TRBJ1-2; 9 nucleotides align to TRBD1. V trimming: 8 bases; J trimming: 8 bases; junction bases outside the gene matches: 6. The CDR3 contains 12 residues.

This clonotype was seen more than once but under ten times. This chain connects TRBV7-9 to TRBJ2-3; D remains ambiguous. The CDR3 is 13 residues long. Germline V lookup: CDR1 SEHNR, CDR2 FQNEAQ (reference sequence). V shed 7 bases and J shed 0 bases, with 8 bases lying between them. Here the CDR3 reads CASIAASTDTQYF. In nucleotides, the CDR3 is TGTGCCAGCATCGCTGCTAGCACAGATACGCAGTATTTT.

Only a few counts were recorded for this clonotype. The chain is built from TRBV9 and TRBJ2-5; TRBD2 matches 7 bases. Unmatched junction bases numbered 16, after V lost 3 bases and J lost 5 bases. Germline CDR1 is SGDLS and CDR2 is YYNGEE. CDR3 length: 17 amino acids. The CDR3 reads CASSEPLPRGVRETQYF. For the CDR3, the DNA is TGTGCCAGCAGCGAGCCCCTCCCCCGGGGGGTAAGGGAGACCCAGTACTTC.

This clonotype was counted a few times. V gene TRBV13 combines with J gene TRBJ2-7, with 7 bases that match TRBD1. Germline trimming cut 7 bases from V and 2 bases from J; bases unmatched to any gene: 8. Germline V gene data show CDR1 as PRHDT and CDR2 as FYEKMQ (reference sequence). This CDR3 spans 14 amino acids. The CDR3 sequence is CASKDIGGTYEQYF. The CDR3 nucleotides are TGTGCCAGCAAGGATATAGGGGGCACCTACGAGCAGTACTTC.

This clonotype was observed a few times. The J gene is TRBJ2-3, the V gene TRBV10-3; 8 positions agree with TRBD2. Losses at the gene ends were 6 bases for V and 13 bases for J; bases not matched to a gene: 9. Germline V lookup: CDR1 ENHRY, CDR2 SYGVKD. The CDR3 is made up of 12 amino acids. The CDR3 nucleotides are TGTGCCATCAGGGGGGACGACGGGGGGGAGTATTTT. This translates into CAIRGDDGGEYF.

A note on this clonotype: Germline is not matched at one junction end, which may reflect a read error. V is TRBV2 and J is TRBJ2-1, with D possibly matching TRBD1 (7 bases). The CDR3 sequence is 16 residues long. The germline gives CDR1 SNHLY, CDR2 FYNNEI. This chain's CDR3 is CASGGDREILYNGQFF. The CDR3 DNA reads TGTGCCAGCGGAGGGGACAGAGAAATTTTGTACAATGGGCAGTTCTTC.

The chain employs TRBV20-1 and TRBJ2-1, with D possibly TRBD1 on 6 matching bases. Between the trimmed V and J ends, which lost 5 bases and 5 bases, there was a span of 16 bases. The germline gives CDR1 DFQATT, CDR2 SNEGSKA (reference sequence). CDR3 length equals 14 residues. The CDR3 DNA is TGCAGTGCTCCCGGGACACGTAGTAACAATGAGCAGTTCTTC. Its translation is CSAPGTRSNNEQFF.